Listed below are T cell receptor beta chains from one sample, sequenced in a study of long-term antiretroviral therapy in people with HIV. TCRdb's copy holds only in-frame clones and misses some; the assay was immunoSEQ multiplex PCR. The sample has under 20,000 clones, about four fifths seen once. Material: unsorted PBMCs, obtained just before starting antiretroviral therapy. The receptor set was obtained from a man aged 35 to 55 with HIV. Each CDR3 is given with its conserved first and last residue. Fields, in order: CDR3 protein, clone size, V gene, J gene. Part of the rows lack a size; the others show once, few, many or a class for expanded clones.

CASSLVEPGSTGELFF	-	TRBV11-3	TRBJ2-2
CASSFDRRSFADEQYF	-	TRBV27	TRBJ2-7
CASSLGLEVSYEQYF	-	TRBV5-1	TRBJ2-7
CASSIDRVDPYEQYF	-	TRBV6-4	TRBJ2-7
CASSLNGRGSTEAFF	-	TRBV7-3	TRBJ1-1
CASSQGGPYEQYF	-	TRBV11-2	TRBJ2-7
CASSEGLAENSYEQYF	-	TRBV9	TRBJ2-7
CARLTGGNGNQPQHF	-	TRBV11-3	TRBJ1-5
CASSHRRGSTEAFF	-	TRBV4-1	TRBJ1-1
CSFIPGNGYEQYF	once	TRBV29-1	TRBJ2-7
CASSRPGLAGYEQFF	-	TRBV21-1	TRBJ2-1
CASSLAQASGLYNEQFF	-	TRBV5-5	TRBJ2-1
CATSSPGLGDTQYF	-	TRBV27	TRBJ2-3
CASSLADTGGNEQFF	few	TRBV7-6	TRBJ2-1
CASSVSGFSTDTQYF	-	TRBV25-1	TRBJ2-3
CASGLGRQLLTDTQYF	-	TRBV12-5	TRBJ2-3
CASKREGYYEQYF	-	TRBV2	TRBJ2-7
CASSGRLNTGELFF	-	TRBV6-7	TRBJ2-2
CASSEALHEQYF	-	TRBV2	TRBJ2-7
CASSSEGAYEQYF	-	TRBV5-4	TRBJ2-7
CASSLGTSGDDEQFF	-	TRBV5-6	TRBJ2-1
CASSLYAEPNTYEQYF	-	TRBV5-5	TRBJ2-7
CASSIGTSATYEQYF	-	TRBV19	TRBJ2-7
CSASLQYEQYF	-	TRBV20-1	TRBJ2-7
CASSSRQSSCTEAFF	-	TRBV21-1	TRBJ1-1
CASSLGGQENYGYTF	once	TRBV5-1	TRBJ1-2
CASSPRTGNTEAFF	once	TRBV11-2	TRBJ1-1
CASSLEGIYGYTF	-	TRBV5-1	TRBJ1-2
CASSVGGLGETQYF	-	TRBV9	TRBJ2-5
CASSPVSTGTGSAEQYF	-	TRBV27	TRBJ2-7
CSADGTEAFF	few	TRBV20-1	TRBJ1-1